These 3 T cell receptor beta chains came from one sample sequenced in a study of esophageal squamous cell carcinoma under preoperative chemotherapy. Each CDR3 protein gets one entry after TCRdb re-called the PCR reads with MiXCR. The sample records about 15,000 distinct CDR3 sequences, roughly 60% being singletons. Time point described: before preoperative PTX-NDP chemotherapy. Collection took place from a patient given preoperative chemotherapy. Receptors originate from a human donor with esophageal squamous cell carcinoma. The donor label of this sample is uncertain.

The CDR3 is CASSRQGAPDTQYF. DNA of the CDR3: TGTGCCAGCAGTAGACAGGGGGCCCCAGATACGCAGTATTTT. This sequence joins TRBV6-1 and TRBJ2-3; 10 bases are a match to TRBD1. V was pared by 5 bases and J by 4 bases, with 3 bases of the junction left unmatched. Germline-derived CDR1 and CDR2 are MNHNS and SASEGT. This CDR3 is built from 14 residues.

The chain recombines TRBV6-5 with TRBJ2-5, with 7 bases identical to TRBD1. The CDR3 loop spans 15 amino acids. With V trimmed by 7 bases and J by 1 base, 9 bases remained unmatched. Germline CDR1 is MNHEY and CDR2 is SVGAGI. CDR3 loop: CASKITGVRQETQYF. In nucleotides, the CDR3 is TGTGCCAGCAAGATTACAGGGGTTCGCCAAGAGACCCAGTACTTC.

Concerning this clonotype: Germline is not matched at one junction end, which may reflect a read error. The rearrangement links TRBV6-1 to TRBJ2-6; D possibly corresponds to TRBD2 (6 bases). CDR1 is MNHNS and CDR2 is SASEGT in the germline V gene. The CDR3 consists of 15 residues. The CDR3 DNA sequence: TGTGCCAGCAGTGGTTTAGCGGCGCGGGCCTACGTCCAGTATTTC. Amino acid sequence: CASSGLAARAYVQYF.